This T cell receptor (beta chain) is from a study of CD8 T cells in Susac syndrome. As concerns this clonotype: What it recognizes is unknown.

Trimming removed 3 bases from V and 4 bases from J; junction bases left unmatched: 3. This CDR3 has 15 amino acids. Germline V lookup: CDR1 SGHTA, CDR2 FQGNSA. Sequencing of TCR beta was performed on blood CD8+ and CD4+ T cells. The authors negatively isolated CD8+ and CD4+ T cells and FACS-enriched TEMRA cells. Broader study findings: As acknowledged by the study, its TCR sequencing and HLA analysis included a relatively small number of individuals.

Random hexamers were used to reverse transcribe about 0.5 to 1 ug of RNA. By means of immunoSEQ multiplex PCR, TCR beta CDR3 spanning 54 Vbeta and 13 Jbeta underwent amplification. TCRdb passed the immunoSEQ multiplex PCR reads through MiXCR, listing each CDR3 protein once. This sample carries some 120,000 distinct CDR3 sequences, just under 95% of them seen once, and the ten largest clones take roughly 0.091%. This TCR derives from a human donor in good health. The chain couples TRBV7-2 to TRBJ2-5, with TRBD2 identical over 12 bases. The source material was CD4+ T cells from PBMCs. CDR3 nucleotide sequence: TGTGCCAGCAGCTTGGGGACTAGCGGGCTAGAGACCCAGTACTTC. Its translation: CASSLGTSGLETQYF.